This T cell receptor beta chain was sequenced during a study of CD8 T cells in ankylosing spondylitis. Study-level points and caveats: The clones that were linked to disease were reported to be significantly enriched in matched synovial fluid samples from ankylosing spondylitis patients. Characteristic, it appeared, of ankylosing spondylitis blood was a TCR beta motif of eight highly homologous variants.

TCRdb used MiXCR to reprocess the 5' RACE reads, holding one entry per CDR3 protein. The repertoire holds 650,000 to 800,000 distinct CDR3 sequences, with under 20% as singletons. CDR1 is DFQATT and CDR2 is SNEGSKA in the germline V gene (reference sequence). The CDR3 contains 16 residues. Losses at the gene ends were 3 bases for V and 2 bases for J; bases not matched to a gene: 6. Comments on this clonotype: Its matching antigen is unknown.

The sample comprised blood, either unsorted or a sorted T cell fraction (not recorded which). V is TRBV20-1 and J is TRBJ2-7, with 14 bases fitting TRBD2. This clonotype was obtained from a male donor with ankylosing spondylitis. DNA of the CDR3: TGCAGTGCTAGCAGACTAGCGGGGGGGCCGCCCTACGAGCAGTACTTC. It translates to CSASRLAGGPPYEQYF.